The 25 T cell receptor beta chains reported below all come from one sample, sequenced in a study of beta chain features in type 1 diabetes. The investigators reverse transcribed all of the isolated RNA, so they sequenced expressed TCRB transcripts. TCRdb keeps only in-frame clones here, not all; method: immunoSEQ multiplex PCR. Of hundreds of thousands of clones listed, about an eighth are singletons. No antigen is known for these receptors. Overall study findings and caveats: Significant though moderate, a shortening of TCRB CDR3s appeared in all four CD4+ subsets of Type 1 diabetes patients.

The sequenced sample was naive CD4+ T cells from blood. Receptors originate from a man between 18 and 29 years old with type 1 diabetes.

This chain links TRBV7-2 with TRBJ1-5; the match to TRBD1 covers 7 bases. The germline V gene encodes CDR1 SGHTA and CDR2 FQGNSA. V lost 3 bases and J lost 6; bases outside the gene matches: 8. CDR3 length: 15 amino acids. The CDR3 here is CASSFGTVGGQPQHF. The CDR3 DNA reads as TGTGCCAGCAGCTTCGGGACAGTTGGGGGTCAGCCCCAGCATTTT.

This chain links TRBV6-5 with TRBJ2-5; no clear D. Germline V gene lookup returns CDR1 MNHEY and CDR2 SVGAGI. The CDR3 is 14 residues long. The V end was cut by 0 bases, the J end by 5 bases, with 10 bases between. The CDR3 protein is CASSYSGAWETQYF. In DNA, the CDR3 is TGTGCCAGCAGTTACTCAGGAGCGTGGGAGACCCAGTACTTC.

This clone was counted a few times. This sequence joins TRBV27 and TRBJ2-3, with 8 positions matching TRBD2. Germline-derived CDR1 and CDR2 are MNHEY and SMNVEV (reference sequence). The CDR3 has 17 amino acids. The trim removed 3 bases at V and 4 bases at J, leaving 12 bases unmatched. CDR3 sequence (DNA): TGTGCCAGCAGTTTCCCCAGTCCCGGGGGGGCCTCAGATACGCAGTATTTT. Protein sequence: CASSFPSPGGASDTQYF.

This clone has just a few counts. The CDR3 loop is CAAGGVKTQYF. Here the CDR3 DNA reads TGTGCCGCGGGGGGAGTGAAGACCCAGTACTTC. The chain uses TRBV6-4 and TRBJ2-5; 8 positions agree with TRBD2. The CDR3 spans 11 residues. J was trimmed by 6 bases and V by 11 bases; bases with no gene match: 5. Germline V gives CDR1 MRHNA, CDR2 SNTAGT.

The J gene is TRBJ1-5, the V gene TRBV19; 8 nucleotides align to TRBD1. This CDR3 spans 17 amino acids. V lost 7 bases and J lost 6; bases outside the gene matches: 17. Looked up from germline, CDR1 is LNHDA and CDR2 is SQIVND (reference sequence). The CDR3 DNA reads as TGTGCCAGTACCGTATGGGGGCCGCAGGGGGCGGTTCAGCCCCAGCATTTT. Encoded protein: CASTVWGPQGAVQPQHF. Looking up the rest from reference TRBV19 and TRBJ1-5 gives the full variable domain: DGGITQSPKYLFRKEGQNVTLSCEQNLNHDAMYWYRQDPGQGLRLIYYSQIVNDFQKGDIAEGYSVSREKKESFPLTVTSAQKNPTAFYLCASTVWGPQGAVQPQHFGDGTRLSIL.

The table lists this clone with a few counts. The V call is TRBV6-5, the J call TRBJ1-2; possibly TRBD1 for D (6 bases). Trimming pared 4 bases from V and 4 bases from J, leaving 16 bases between. Germline values: CDR1 MNHEY, CDR2 SVGAGI. The CDR3 consists of 15 residues. In DNA form, the CDR3 reads TGTGCCAGCAGTTTCGACCGGGACACCCTCTATGGCTACACCTTC. It yields the protein CASSFDRDTLYGYTF.

The rearrangement links TRBV7-9 to TRBJ2-5; 8 bases fit TRBD1. CDR1 SEHNR and CDR2 FQNEAQ come from the germline V gene (reference sequence). Unmatched junction bases numbered 4, after V lost 0 bases and J lost 1 base. The CDR3 runs to 16 residues. CDR3 DNA sequence: TGTGCCAGCAGCTTAGCGTTGACAGGGGTCCAAGAGACCCAGTACTTC. It specifies CASSLALTGVQETQYF.

A remark on this clone: Germline is not matched at one junction end, which may reflect a read error. The V gene is TRBV7-7, the J gene TRBJ2-1, with D uncertain. CDR1 SSHAT and CDR2 FNYEAQ come from the germline V gene (reference sequence). The CDR3 length is 14 residues. The DNA for the CDR3 is TGTGCTAGCAGCAATCGCGGCCCGCCGGGTGAGCAGTTCTTC. Protein product: CASSNRGPPGEQFF.

The genes are TRBV20-1 and TRBJ2-3; D not resolved. Trimming took off 5 bases at V and 0 bases at J, with 3 bases between the two ends. The CDR3 consists of 11 residues. CDR1 and CDR2 (germline): DFQATT, SNEGSKA (reference sequence). CDR3 DNA sequence: TGCAGTGCTTATAGCACAGATACGCAGTATTTT. Residues: CSAYSTDTQYF.

This clone was observed at least ten times. This chain connects TRBV29-1 to TRBJ1-1, with D hard to call. The CDR3 has 14 amino acids. Trimming left V 2 bases short and J 1 base short, with 11 bases between. Germline lookup yields CDR1 SQVTM and CDR2 ANQGSEA. The CDR3: CSVEMVSTNTEAFF. Written as DNA, the CDR3 is TGCAGCGTTGAAATGGTCAGTACGAACACTGAAGCTTTCTTT.

The chain combines TRBV25-1 with TRBJ2-2, with TRBD2 matching 7 bases. This CDR3 comprises 17 residues. J gave up 0 bases and V 1 base, and 5 bases lay outside the gene matches. Germline values: CDR1 MGHDK, CDR2 SYGVNS. For the CDR3, the DNA is TGTGCCAGCAGTGAATGGAGGAGCGGGACGAACACCGGGGAGCTGTTTTTT. Translated, it gives CASSEWRSGTNTGELFF.

The genes are TRBV4-2 and TRBJ1-1; TRBD1 matches 7 bases. The V gene's germline CDR1 is LGHNA and CDR2 YNFKEQ. The ends lost 4 bases at V and 6 bases at J; junction bases unmatched: 8. The CDR3 sequence is 14 residues long. Here the CDR3 DNA reads TGTGCCAGCAGCCCCCAAGACAGGGCGGCTGAAGCTTTCTTT. Translation gives CASSPQDRAAEAFF.

The chain links TRBV19 to TRBJ1-2, with D possibly TRBD1 on 5 matching bases. This CDR3 region has 15 residues. With 0 bases removed from V and 4 bases from J, the gap between germline ends came to 12 bases. Germline V gene sequence: CDR1 LNHDA, CDR2 SQIVND (reference sequence). In DNA, the CDR3 is TGTGCCAGTAGTATAGATCTGGGGCAGTCCTATGGCTACACCTTC. Its protein is CASSIDLGQSYGYTF.

Concerning this clone itself: The sample holds other DNA sequences that translate to the same CDR3. This sequence joins TRBV18 and TRBJ1-4, with D hard to call. Germline values: CDR1 KGHSH, CDR2 LQKENI. With 3 bases removed from V and 0 bases from J, the gap between germline ends came to 5 bases. This CDR3 region has 14 residues. CDR3 amino acids: CASSPRATNEKLFF. The CDR3 DNA sequence: TGTGCCAGCTCACCTCGAGCAACTAATGAAAAACTGTTTTTT.

This rearrangement joins TRBV30 to TRBJ2-6; D is unresolved. This CDR3 has 16 residues. V was cut by 1 base and J by 4 bases, with 14 bases left in between. The germline CDR1 and CDR2 sequences are GTSNPN and SVGIG (reference sequence). As DNA, the CDR3 is TGTGCCTGGAGTGCTTTCTTGGGCTCGGGGGCCAACGTCCTGACTTTC. Translated: CAWSAFLGSGANVLTF.

The chain recombines TRBV5-1 with TRBJ2-3, with unresolved D. This CDR3 is built from 14 residues. V lost 5 bases and J 2 bases, leaving 12 bases between the germline ends. Germline V gene sequence: CDR1 SGHRS, CDR2 YFSETQ. CDR3 DNA: TGCGCCAGCAGAACAACGACCCCCACAGATACGCAGTATTTT. It translates to CASRTTTPTDTQYF.

The chain is built from TRBV2 and TRBJ1-5, with D tentatively TRBD1 (5 bases). The CDR3 totals 16 residues. Germline V CDR1 and CDR2: SNHLY, FYNNEI. Trimming took off 4 bases at V and 0 bases at J, with 13 bases between the two ends. The CDR3 is CASSGGRSYSNQPQHF. In DNA, the CDR3 is TGTGCCAGCAGTGGGGGACGGAGTTATAGCAATCAGCCCCAGCATTTT.

There are a few counts of this clone. V and J are TRBV5-6 and TRBJ2-1; D uncertain. This CDR3 spans 15 amino acids. V dropped 0 bases and J dropped 2 bases, with 9 bases sitting between them. Germline CDR1 is SGHDT and CDR2 is YYEEEE. The CDR3 here is CASSLEGLAYNEQFF. In DNA, the CDR3 is TGTGCCAGCAGCTTGGAAGGTTTAGCCTACAATGAGCAGTTCTTC.

The gene calls are TRBV7-2 and TRBJ1-1; D is unclear. The CDR3 has 11 residues. CDR1 SGHTA and CDR2 FQGNSA come from the germline V gene. V was shortened by 3 bases and J by 8 bases, with 7 bases between the two germline ends. Written as DNA, the CDR3 is TGTGCCAGCAGCTTCATGCTAGAAGCTTTCTTT. It specifies CASSFMLEAFF.

This clone was counted between two and nine times. The chain uses TRBV25-1 and TRBJ1-1; D unresolved. The CDR3 is 13 residues long. V was cut by 4 bases and J by 2 bases, with 8 bases left in between. The germline gives CDR1 MGHDK, CDR2 SYGVNS. CDR3: CASSGEGNTEAFF. The CDR3 coding sequence is TGTGCCAGCAGTGGCGAGGGCAACACTGAAGCTTTCTTT.

V usage is TRBV5-1 and J usage is TRBJ2-3; 10 bases are shared with TRBD2. Germline CDR1 and CDR2: SGHRS and YFSETQ. The CDR3 runs to 16 residues. Trimming removed 4 bases from V and 2 bases from J; junction bases left unmatched: 7. CDR3 residues: CASSPIAGGYTDTQYF. CDR3 sequence (DNA): TGCGCCAGCAGCCCGATAGCGGGGGGCTACACAGATACGCAGTATTTT.

A few counts support this clone. CDR3: CASSFDAINYGYTF. The CDR3 DNA follows: TGTGCCAGCAGCTTTGACGCCATTAACTATGGCTACACCTTC. This sequence joins TRBV5-6 and TRBJ1-2; D remains ambiguous. CDR1 and CDR2 from the germline V gene are SGHDT and YYEEEE. Trimming stripped 2 bases from V and 1 base from J, with 9 bases between. The CDR3 runs 14 residues.

A few counts support this clone. One end of the junction is discordant with germline, which a read error may explain. The chain uses TRBV7-7 and TRBJ2-7, with a tentative D call TRBD2 (5 bases). This CDR3 contains 13 residues. The germline V gene encodes CDR1 SSHAT and CDR2 FNYEAQ (reference sequence). Here the CDR3 reads CASSLTGLEEQYF. CDR3 bases: TGTGCTAGCAGCTTAACCGGACTTGAGGAGCAGTACTTC.

The gene calls are TRBV7-9 and TRBJ2-6; D remains unclear. This CDR3 has 15 residues. V was trimmed by 2 bases and J by 0 bases, leaving 5 bases between them. Germline assignment: CDR1 SEHNR and CDR2 FQNEAQ (reference sequence). CDR3 DNA: TGTGCCAGCAGCTTATTGGGCTCTGGGGCCAACGTCCTGACTTTC. It yields the protein CASSLLGSGANVLTF.

The rearrangement uses TRBV2 and TRBJ2-7, with TRBD1 matching 9 bases. Germline CDR1 and CDR2: SNHLY and FYNNEI. Trimming removed 4 bases from V and 2 bases from J; junction bases left unmatched: 0. This CDR3 has 13 residues. CDR3 residues: CASSGQGAYEQYF. In DNA, the CDR3 is TGTGCCAGCAGTGGACAGGGGGCCTACGAGCAGTACTTC.